These 8 T cell receptor beta chains were sequenced from one sample in a study of blood T cell repertoires in COVID-19. Repertoires were generated with immunoSEQ multiplex PCR, while TCRdb's copy carries only in-frame clones and drops some. This sample yields roughly 120,000 clones, of which about 90% are seen a single time; roughly 8% belongs to the top ten. The specimen was peripheral blood. Receptor source: a human donor in a cohort sampled during active COVID-19.

This sequence joins TRBV7-2 and TRBJ2-3, with 9 bases aligning to TRBD2. J lost 3 bases, V lost 6 bases, and 7 bases had no gene match. Germline V gives CDR1 SGHTA, CDR2 FQGNSA. The CDR3 has 15 residues. CDR3 amino acids: CASRKGLATTDTQYF. The CDR3 region has the DNA TGTGCCAGCAGAAAGGGACTAGCCACGACAGATACGCAGTATTTT.

This clone came up a few times. The chain is built from TRBV30 and TRBJ2-1; perhaps TRBD1 as D (5 bases). V gave up 0 bases and J gave up 0 bases, with 9 bases separating them. The CDR3 contains 15 residues. Germline assignment: CDR1 GTSNPN and CDR2 SVGIG (reference sequence). The CDR3 loop is CAWSVRQSSYNEQFF. The CDR3, as DNA: TGTGCCTGGAGTGTGCGACAGAGCTCCTACAATGAGCAGTTCTTC.

The chain employs TRBV7-9 and TRBJ1-5; no firm D call. V lost 4 bases and J 2 bases, leaving 12 bases between the germline ends. Germline V gives CDR1 SEHNR, CDR2 FQNEAQ (reference sequence). The CDR3 sequence is 15 residues long. The CDR3 DNA reads TGTGCCAGCAGCTCAAGGTTGGAGGGCAATCAGCCCCAGCATTTT. This sequence encodes CASSSRLEGNQPQHF.

This clone was found a few times. J is TRBJ2-7 and V is TRBV10-1; possibly TRBD1 for D (6 bases). The CDR3 runs 15 residues. Germline lookup yields CDR1 WNHNN and CDR2 SYGVQD (reference sequence). Trimming left V 2 bases short and J 0 bases short, with 11 bases between. CDR3 DNA: TGCGCCAGCAGTGAGAACAGGGCTAGCTCCTACGAGCAGTACTTC. Its protein is CASSENRASSYEQYF.

For the CDR3, the DNA is TGCGCCAGCAGCACCCGACAGGGGATGAATGAAAAACTGTTTTTT. Translating it yields CASSTRQGMNEKLFF. The chain recombines TRBV5-1 with TRBJ1-4, with 8 bases fitting TRBD1. The CDR3 has 15 amino acids. V shed 4 bases, J shed 5 bases, and the junction held 7 bases outside the gene matches. Germline CDR1 SGHRS, CDR2 YFSETQ.

The chain joins TRBV7-9 to TRBJ2-3; weak D call: TRBD2 (5 bases). The CDR3 sequence is 13 residues long. V was trimmed by 0 bases and J by 8 bases, leaving 9 bases between them. Germline V CDR1 and CDR2: SEHNR, FQNEAQ (reference sequence). CDR3 in amino acids: CASSLALGGTQYF. The CDR3 nucleotides read TGTGCCAGCAGCTTAGCGTTAGGAGGTACGCAGTATTTT.

This chain uses TRBV29-1 with TRBJ2-1, with 11 positions matching TRBD1. V lost 6 bases and J lost 5; bases outside the gene matches: 0. CDR1 is SQVTM and CDR2 is ANQGSEA in the germline V gene. This CDR3 has 12 amino acids. This chain's CDR3 is CSVGQGDNEQFF. The CDR3, as DNA: TGCAGCGTGGGACAGGGGGACAATGAGCAGTTCTTC.

The chain employs TRBV2 and TRBJ2-2; D perhaps matches TRBD2 (6 bases). Germline V lookup: CDR1 SNHLY, CDR2 FYNNEI. V lost 6 bases to trimming and J lost 4 bases, with 6 bases between them. The CDR3 length is 12 residues. In DNA, the CDR3 is TGTGCCAGCAGCGGGAGCACCGGGGAGCTGTTTTTT. Its translation is CASSGSTGELFF.